This T cell receptor (beta chain) was observed in a study of shared clonotypes between healthy human individuals. CDR3 length: 12 amino acids. Trimming took off 6 bases at V and 2 bases at J, with 6 bases between the two ends. The V gene's germline CDR1 is SNHLY and CDR2 FYNNEI. This clone occurred a few times. This specimen includes other DNA sequences encoding the same CDR3. Produced via immunoSEQ multiplex PCR; TCRdb's table is partial and in-frame only. The data hold about 2 million clones, with approximately 95% observed a single time. V is TRBV2 and J is TRBJ2-3; D gene unclear. What was sequenced was naive CD4+ T cells sorted from blood. The subset here: CD45RA+ positively selected. The receptor's source is a man younger than 35 in good health. The CDR3 sequence: CASSANTDTQYF. The CDR3 nucleotides are TGTGCCAGCAGCGCTAACACAGATACGCAGTATTTT.